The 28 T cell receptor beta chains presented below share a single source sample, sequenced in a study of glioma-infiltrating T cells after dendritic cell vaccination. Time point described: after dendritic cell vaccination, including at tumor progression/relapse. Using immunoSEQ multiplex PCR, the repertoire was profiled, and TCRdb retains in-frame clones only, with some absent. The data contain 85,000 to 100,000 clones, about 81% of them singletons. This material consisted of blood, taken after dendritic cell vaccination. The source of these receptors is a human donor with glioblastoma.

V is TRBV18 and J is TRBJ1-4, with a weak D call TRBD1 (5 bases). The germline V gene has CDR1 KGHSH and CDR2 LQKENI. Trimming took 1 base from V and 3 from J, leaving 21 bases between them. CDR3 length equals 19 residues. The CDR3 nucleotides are TGTGCCAGCTCACCACAGGGATTCGCAGGGATGAAGTCTAATGAAAAACTGTTTTTT. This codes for CASSPQGFAGMKSNEKLFF.

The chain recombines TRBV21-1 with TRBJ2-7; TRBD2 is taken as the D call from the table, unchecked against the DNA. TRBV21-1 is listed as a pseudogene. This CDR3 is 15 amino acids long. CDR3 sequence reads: CASSLIPRGTYEQYV. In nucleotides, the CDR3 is TGTGCCAGCAGCCTCATCCCCCGCGGGACCTACGAGCAGTACGTC.

The chain's CDR3 is CASSRTGDSPLHF. CDR3 nucleotide sequence: TGTGCCAGCAGCCGAACAGGGGATTCACCCCTCCACTTT. The chain couples TRBV7-9 to TRBJ1-6; 7 bases match TRBD1. The CDR3 has 13 amino acids. Germline V gives CDR1 SEHNR, CDR2 FQNEAQ (reference sequence). The ends lost 5 bases at V and 8 bases at J; junction bases unmatched: 3.

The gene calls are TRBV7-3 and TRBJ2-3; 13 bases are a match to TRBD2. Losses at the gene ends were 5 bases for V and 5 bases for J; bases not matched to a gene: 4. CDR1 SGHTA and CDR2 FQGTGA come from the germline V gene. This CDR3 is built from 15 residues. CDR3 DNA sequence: TGTGCCAGCAGCCGGACTAGCGGGAGTGGAGATACGCAGTATTTT. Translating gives CASSRTSGSGDTQYF.

The DNA for the CDR3 is TGTGCCAGCAGCTTAAGTCAGGGCAGCTCCTACGAGCAGTACGTC. This codes for CASSLSQGSSYEQYV. The chain is built from TRBV11-2 and TRBJ2-7, with a tentative D call TRBD1 (5 bases). Germline values: CDR1 SGHAT, CDR2 FQNNGV. V dropped 2 bases and J dropped 0 bases, with 11 bases sitting between them. The CDR3 spans 15 residues.

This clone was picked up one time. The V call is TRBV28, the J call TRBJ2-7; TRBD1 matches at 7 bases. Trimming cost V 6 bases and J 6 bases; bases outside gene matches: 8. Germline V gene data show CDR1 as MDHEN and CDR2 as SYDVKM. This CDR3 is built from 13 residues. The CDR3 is CASSAIQGLEQYV. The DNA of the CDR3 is TGTGCCAGCAGCGCCATACAGGGGCTCGAGCAGTACGTC.

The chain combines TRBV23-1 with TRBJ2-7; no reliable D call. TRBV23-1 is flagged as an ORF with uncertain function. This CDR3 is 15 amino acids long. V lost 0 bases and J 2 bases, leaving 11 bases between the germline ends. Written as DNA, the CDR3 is TGCGCCAGCAGTCAATCATCGCAGGATCCCTACGAGCAGTACGTC. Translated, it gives CASSQSSQDPYEQYV.

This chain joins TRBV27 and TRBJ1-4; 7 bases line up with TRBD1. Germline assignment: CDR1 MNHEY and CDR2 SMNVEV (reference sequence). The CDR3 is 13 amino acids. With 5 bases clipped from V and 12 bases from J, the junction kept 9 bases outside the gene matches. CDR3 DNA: TGTGCCAGCAGTCCCGGGACAGTGAGTCAACTGTTTTTT. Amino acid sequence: CASSPGTVSQLFF.

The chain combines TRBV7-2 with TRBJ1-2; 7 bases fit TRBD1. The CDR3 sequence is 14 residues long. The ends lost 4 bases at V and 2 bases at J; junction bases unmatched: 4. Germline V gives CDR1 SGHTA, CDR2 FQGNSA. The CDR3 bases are TGTGCCAGCAGCTCCAGGACAGGAAACTATGGCTACACCTTC. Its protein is CASSSRTGNYGYTF.

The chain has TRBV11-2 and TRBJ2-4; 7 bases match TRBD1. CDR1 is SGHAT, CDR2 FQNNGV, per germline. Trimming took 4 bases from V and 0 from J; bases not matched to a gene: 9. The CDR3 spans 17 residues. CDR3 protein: CASSSLGQPLAKNIQYF. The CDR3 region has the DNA TGTGCCAGCAGCTCGTTGGGACAGCCACTAGCCAAAAACATTCAGTACTTC.

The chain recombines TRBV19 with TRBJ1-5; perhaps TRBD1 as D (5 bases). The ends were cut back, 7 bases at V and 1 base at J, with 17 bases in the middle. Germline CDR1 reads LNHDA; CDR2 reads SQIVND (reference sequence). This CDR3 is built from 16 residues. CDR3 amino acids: CASTQSRVASNQPQHF. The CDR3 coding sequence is TGTGCCAGTACCCAAAGCAGGGTCGCGAGCAATCAGCCCCAGCATTTT.

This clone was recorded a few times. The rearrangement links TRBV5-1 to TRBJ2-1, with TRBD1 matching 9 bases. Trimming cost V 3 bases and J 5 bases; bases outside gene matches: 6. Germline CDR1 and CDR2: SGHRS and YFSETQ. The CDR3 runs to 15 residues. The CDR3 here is CASSSLGQGHNEQFF. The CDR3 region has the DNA TGCGCCAGCAGCTCTTTGGGACAGGGTCACAATGAGCAGTTCTTC.

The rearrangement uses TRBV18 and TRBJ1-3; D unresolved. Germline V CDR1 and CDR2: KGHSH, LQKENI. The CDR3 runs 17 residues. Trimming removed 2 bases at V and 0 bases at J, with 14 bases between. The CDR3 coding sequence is TGTGCCAGCTCACCAAAGGTCGGGGTCAGCTCTGGAAACACCATATATTTT. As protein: CASSPKVGVSSGNTIYF.

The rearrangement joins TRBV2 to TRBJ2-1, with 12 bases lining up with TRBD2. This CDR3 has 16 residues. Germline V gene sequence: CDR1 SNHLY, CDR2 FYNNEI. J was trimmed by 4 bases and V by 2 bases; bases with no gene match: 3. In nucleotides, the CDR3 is TGTGCCAGCAGTGAATATGGGACTAGCGGGTACAATGAGCAGTTCTTC. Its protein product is CASSEYGTSGYNEQFF.

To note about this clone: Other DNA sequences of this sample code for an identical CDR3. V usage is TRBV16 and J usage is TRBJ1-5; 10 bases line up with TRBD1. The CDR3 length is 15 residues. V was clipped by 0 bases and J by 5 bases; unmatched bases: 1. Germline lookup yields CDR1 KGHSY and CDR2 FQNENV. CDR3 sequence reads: CASSQSGTGDQPQHF. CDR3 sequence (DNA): TGTGCCAGCAGCCAATCCGGGACAGGGGATCAGCCCCAGCATTTT.

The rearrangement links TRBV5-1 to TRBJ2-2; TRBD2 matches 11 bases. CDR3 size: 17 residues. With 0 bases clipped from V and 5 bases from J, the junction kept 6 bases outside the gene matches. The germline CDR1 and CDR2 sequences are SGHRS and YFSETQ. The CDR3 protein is CASSLETSGRTTGELFF. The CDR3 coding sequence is TGCGCCAGCAGCTTGGAAACTAGCGGGAGAACAACCGGGGAGCTGTTTTTT.

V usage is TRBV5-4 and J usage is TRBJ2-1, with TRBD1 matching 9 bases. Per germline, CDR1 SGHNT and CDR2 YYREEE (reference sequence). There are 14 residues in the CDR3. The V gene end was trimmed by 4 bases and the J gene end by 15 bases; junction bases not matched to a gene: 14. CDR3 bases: TGTGCCAGCAGCATAGGGGACAGGGAGGGTAGGCCGTTCTTC. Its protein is CASSIGDREGRPFF.

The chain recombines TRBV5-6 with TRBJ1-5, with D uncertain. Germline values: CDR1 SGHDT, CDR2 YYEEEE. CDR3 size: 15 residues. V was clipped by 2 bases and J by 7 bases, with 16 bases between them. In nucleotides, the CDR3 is TGTGCCAGCAGCTTTGGGCAGGCCAAGAACCAGCCCCAGCATTTT. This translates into CASSFGQAKNQPQHF.

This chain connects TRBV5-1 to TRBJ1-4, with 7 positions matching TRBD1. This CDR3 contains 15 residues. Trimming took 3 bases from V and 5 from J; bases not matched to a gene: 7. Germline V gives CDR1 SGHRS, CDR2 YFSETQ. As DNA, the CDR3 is TGCGCCAGCAGCTGGAGGGGACAGTTAAATGAAAAACTGTTTTTT. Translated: CASSWRGQLNEKLFF.

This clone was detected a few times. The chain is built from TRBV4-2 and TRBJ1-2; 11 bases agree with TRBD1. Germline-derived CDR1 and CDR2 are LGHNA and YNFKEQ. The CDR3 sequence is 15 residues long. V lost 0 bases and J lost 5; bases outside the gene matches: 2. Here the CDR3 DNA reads TGTGCCAGCAGCCAAGAGGGACAGGGGGTTTATGGCTACACCTTC. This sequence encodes CASSQEGQGVYGYTF.

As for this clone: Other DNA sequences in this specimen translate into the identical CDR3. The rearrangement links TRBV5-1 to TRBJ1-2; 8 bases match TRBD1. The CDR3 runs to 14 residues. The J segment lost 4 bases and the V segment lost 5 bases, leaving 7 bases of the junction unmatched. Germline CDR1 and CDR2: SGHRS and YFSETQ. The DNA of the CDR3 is TGCGCCAGCAGGCCGGGACAGGAGGTCTATGGCTACACCTTC. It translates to CASRPGQEVYGYTF. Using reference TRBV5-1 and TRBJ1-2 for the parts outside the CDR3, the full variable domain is KAGVTQTPRYLIKTRGQQVTLSCSPISGHRSVSWYQQTPGQGLQFLFEYFSETQRNKGNFPGRFSGRQFSNSRSEMNVSTLELGDSALYLCASRPGQEVYGYTFGSGTRLTVV.

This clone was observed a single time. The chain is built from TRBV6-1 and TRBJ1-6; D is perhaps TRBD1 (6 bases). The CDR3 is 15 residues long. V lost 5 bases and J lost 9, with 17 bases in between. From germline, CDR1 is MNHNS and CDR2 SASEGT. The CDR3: CASSLTGLGGSPLHF. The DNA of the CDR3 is TGTGCCAGCAGTTTAACAGGGCTGGGCGGTTCACCCCTCCACTTT.

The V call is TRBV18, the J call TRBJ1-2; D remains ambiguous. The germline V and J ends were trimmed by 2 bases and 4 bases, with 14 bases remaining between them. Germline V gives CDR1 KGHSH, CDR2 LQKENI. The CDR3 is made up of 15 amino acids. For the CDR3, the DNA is TGTGCCAGCTCACCAGAAGTTGGTTTTAGCTATGGCTACACCTTC. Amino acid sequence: CASSPEVGFSYGYTF. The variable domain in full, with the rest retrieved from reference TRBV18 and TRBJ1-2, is NAGVMQNPRHLVRRRGQEARLRCSPMKGHSHVYWYRQLPEEGLKFMVYLQKENIIDESGMPKERFSAEFPKEGPSILRIQQVVRGDSAAYFCASSPEVGFSYGYTFGSGTRLTVV.

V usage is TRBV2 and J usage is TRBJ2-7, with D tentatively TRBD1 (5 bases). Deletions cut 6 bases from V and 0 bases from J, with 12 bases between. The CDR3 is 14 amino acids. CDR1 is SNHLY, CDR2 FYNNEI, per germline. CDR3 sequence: CASRAEDSSYEQYF. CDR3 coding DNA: TGTGCCAGCAGAGCAGAAGACAGCTCCTACGAGCAGTACTTC.

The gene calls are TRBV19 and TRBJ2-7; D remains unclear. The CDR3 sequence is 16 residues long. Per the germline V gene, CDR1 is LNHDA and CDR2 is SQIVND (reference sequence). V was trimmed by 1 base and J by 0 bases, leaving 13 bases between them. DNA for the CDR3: TGTGCCAGTAGTATAGGAGACTCCCAAAACTCCTACGAGCAGTACTTC. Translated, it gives CASSIGDSQNSYEQYF.

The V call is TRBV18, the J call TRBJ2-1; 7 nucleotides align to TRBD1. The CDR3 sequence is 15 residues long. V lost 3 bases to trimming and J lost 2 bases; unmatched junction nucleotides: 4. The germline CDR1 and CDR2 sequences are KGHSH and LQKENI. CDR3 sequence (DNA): TGTGCCAGCTCACCCCGGGACAGCCCCTACAATGAGCAGTTCTTC. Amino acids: CASSPRDSPYNEQFF.

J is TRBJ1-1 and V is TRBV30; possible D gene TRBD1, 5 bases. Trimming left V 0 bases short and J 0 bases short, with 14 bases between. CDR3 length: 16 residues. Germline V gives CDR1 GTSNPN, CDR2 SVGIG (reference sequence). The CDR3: CAWSVGGTVLNTEAFF. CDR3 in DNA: TGTGCCTGGAGTGTAGGAGGGACGGTCCTGAACACTGAAGCTTTCTTT.

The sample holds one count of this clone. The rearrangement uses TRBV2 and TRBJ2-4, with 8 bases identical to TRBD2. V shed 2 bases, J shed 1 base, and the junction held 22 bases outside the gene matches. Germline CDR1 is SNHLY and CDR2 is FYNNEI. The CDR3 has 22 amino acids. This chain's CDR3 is CASSERLRPGGLRAEAKNIQYF. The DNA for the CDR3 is TGTGCCAGCAGTGAACGGCTCCGTCCGGGGGGGCTCCGGGCCGAGGCCAAAAACATTCAGTACTTC.